Each of the 14 T cell receptor beta chains below was sequenced from the same sample in a study of cytomegalovirus exposure and HLA in healthy donors. Primers included in the PCR were 60 Vbeta and 13 Jbeta primers. Libraries were prepared by immunoSEQ multiplex PCR; TCRdb keeps only in-frame clonotypes and omits some of them. Seen here are roughly 66,000 clones, about 80% observed once, and the top ten hold about 6.5%. The sequenced sample was PBMCs. The receptors originated from a man aged 45-65 years in good health and CMV-seronegative.

The CDR3 loop is CASRVRDSEAFF. For the CDR3, the DNA is TGTGCCAGCAGGGTCCGGGACTCTGAAGCTTTCTTT. This sequence joins TRBV6-5 and TRBJ1-1; a possible D gene is TRBD1 (5 bases). V was trimmed by 6 bases and J by 6 bases, leaving 11 bases between them. Germline CDR1 MNHEY, CDR2 SVGAGI. The CDR3 has 12 amino acids.

V and J are TRBV4-2 and TRBJ2-1; D is unclear. Per germline, CDR1 LGHNA and CDR2 YNFKEQ. CDR3 length: 12 amino acids. Trimming cost V 0 bases and J 6 bases, with 3 bases left between them. The CDR3 DNA follows: TGTGCCAGCAGCCAAGATCGCAATGAGCAGTTCTTC. It codes for CASSQDRNEQFF.

The rearrangement joins TRBV2 to TRBJ1-5; no reliable D call. This CDR3 comprises 14 residues. Germline assignment: CDR1 SNHLY and CDR2 FYNNEI. Trimming cost V 4 bases and J 2 bases, with 9 bases left between them. The CDR3 nucleotides read TGTGCCAGCAGTGGAGGCGGGGGCAATCAGCCCCAGCATTTT. It yields the protein CASSGGGGNQPQHF.

V gene TRBV19 combines with J gene TRBJ1-1; D not resolved. The CDR3 is 15 residues long. Trimming cost V 0 bases and J 4 bases, with 12 bases left between them. In germline, CDR1 is LNHDA, CDR2 SQIVND (reference sequence). The CDR3 sequence: CASSIDPGIGTEAFF. The CDR3 nucleotides read TGTGCCAGTAGTATAGATCCGGGGATAGGCACTGAAGCTTTCTTT.

J is TRBJ2-2 and V is TRBV28, with 9 bases that match TRBD2. Trimming removed 3 bases from V and 4 bases from J; junction bases left unmatched: 6. CDR3 length equals 16 residues. Germline V gene lookup returns CDR1 MDHEN and CDR2 SYDVKM. The CDR3 loop reads CASSLKLAGITGELFF. The CDR3, as DNA: TGTGCCAGCAGTTTGAAGCTAGCGGGGATCACCGGGGAGCTGTTTTTT. The complete variable domain, with remaining parts taken from reference TRBV28 and TRBJ2-2, reads DVKVTQSSRYLVKRTGEKVFLECVQDMDHENMFWYRQDPGLGLRLIYFSYDVKMKEKGDIPEGYSVSREKKERFSLILESASTNQTSMYLCASSLKLAGITGELFFGEGSRLTVL.

This clone appeared a few times. The rearrangement links TRBV6-1 to TRBJ1-1, with D tentatively TRBD1 (6 bases). Looked up from germline, CDR1 is MNHNS and CDR2 is SASEGT. This CDR3 has 14 residues. The V and J ends lost 7 bases and 5 bases respectively, with 17 bases between them. The chain's CDR3 is CASTPLGHSTEAFF. CDR3 nucleotide sequence: TGTGCCAGCACTCCCCTGGGACATTCGACTGAAGCTTTCTTT.

This chain links TRBV7-2 with TRBJ2-3; D might be TRBD2 (5 bases). CDR3 length: 15 residues. Germline CDR1 and CDR2: SGHTA and FQGNSA. Deletions cut 5 bases from V and 2 bases from J, with 14 bases between. CDR3 residues: CASSPASTNTDTQYF. The CDR3 DNA follows: TGTGCCAGCAGCCCCGCTAGCACTAACACAGATACGCAGTATTTT.

The V and J genes are TRBV29-1 and TRBJ2-1; 9 bases agree with TRBD1. Germline V lookup: CDR1 SQVTM, CDR2 ANQGSEA. CDR3 length: 13 residues. V was pared by 6 bases and J by 8 bases, with 8 bases of the junction left unmatched. The CDR3 region has the DNA TGCAGCGTCCCGGACAGGGGCTGGGATGAGCAGTTCTTC. This encodes CSVPDRGWDEQFF.

This clone was seen a single time. The chain recombines TRBV6-6 with TRBJ1-1, with unresolved D. Trimming took off 4 bases at V and 7 bases at J, with 16 bases between the two ends. Germline values: CDR1 MNHNY, CDR2 SVGAGI (reference sequence). The CDR3 sequence is 14 residues long. The CDR3 DNA sequence: TGTGCCAGCAGTTCCCGGTCGTTCTCCGGTGAAGCTTTCTTT. Protein sequence: CASSSRSFSGEAFF.

The rearrangement links TRBV9 to TRBJ1-1; D not certain. The germline gives CDR1 SGDLS, CDR2 YYNGEE. The CDR3 runs to 14 residues. V was clipped by 3 bases and J by 0 bases, with 9 bases between them. CDR3: CASSAISMNTEAFF. The CDR3 DNA is TGTGCCAGCAGCGCAATTTCCATGAACACTGAAGCTTTCTTT.

This clone was seen just once. The V call is TRBV30, the J call TRBJ2-7, with a weak D call TRBD2 (6 bases). CDR1 GTSNPN and CDR2 SVGIG come from the germline V gene (reference sequence). Deletions cut 0 bases from V and 4 bases from J, with 16 bases between. The CDR3 loop spans 15 amino acids. CDR3 residues: CAWSVGVGGNYEQYF. DNA for the CDR3: TGTGCCTGGAGTGTTGGGGTTGGCGGGAATTACGAGCAGTACTTC.

V is TRBV30 and J is TRBJ1-6; 7 nucleotides agree with TRBD1. After removal of 4 bases from V and 6 bases from J, the junction contained 6 bases not matched to a gene. Germline values: CDR1 GTSNPN, CDR2 SVGIG (reference sequence). The CDR3 extends over 14 amino acids. The CDR3 nucleotides read TGTGCCTGGAACCCGGGACAGATTAATTCACCCCTCCACTTT. It specifies CAWNPGQINSPLHF.

The chain links TRBV6-5 to TRBJ2-2; possible D gene TRBD2, 6 bases. The CDR3 sequence is 14 residues long. Trimming took off 5 bases at V and 9 bases at J, with 16 bases between the two ends. Germline CDR1 reads MNHEY; CDR2 reads SVGAGI. The CDR3 DNA reads TGTGCCAGCAGTGGAACGGGAGCTGACCGGGAGCTGTTTTTT. Its translation is CASSGTGADRELFF.

A word on this clone: The CDR3 does not end in the conserved phenylalanine or tryptophan, so this is likely a read error. The chain has TRBV19 and TRBJ1-1; maybe TRBD1 (6 bases). The CDR3 has 13 amino acids. Germline CDR1 and CDR2: LNHDA and SQIVND (reference sequence). Trimming pared 3 bases from V and 8 bases from J, leaving 13 bases between. CDR3 residues: CASSIWPGTEAFL. CDR3 in DNA: TGTGCCAGTAGTATTTGGCCCGGGACAGAAGCTTTCCTT.